Listed here is a single TCR beta chain. The antigen is unknown. These data are taken from a study of response to subunit inactivated influenza vaccine. The germline V and J ends were trimmed by 4 bases and 5 bases, with 14 bases remaining between them. There are 13 residues in the CDR3. The germline CDR1 and CDR2 sequences are DFQATT and SNEGSKA (reference sequence). MiXCR, applied by TCRdb to the RT-PCR reads, yields one record per CDR3 protein. The sample has 700,000 to 800,000 distinct CDR3 sequences; roughly 18% are singletons. Study results and caveats: The authors suggested that every seasonal influenza vaccination recruits few new T cells.

This clonotype was sampled from a middle-aged man who received an inactivated influenza vaccine. The J gene is TRBJ1-1, the V gene TRBV20-1, with D unresolved. The sample was PBMCs from blood, taken 5 to 6 days after vaccination. CDR3 in amino acids: CSAIPILRTEAFF. The CDR3 DNA sequence: TGCAGTGCTATCCCCATTTTAAGGACTGAAGCTTTCTTT.